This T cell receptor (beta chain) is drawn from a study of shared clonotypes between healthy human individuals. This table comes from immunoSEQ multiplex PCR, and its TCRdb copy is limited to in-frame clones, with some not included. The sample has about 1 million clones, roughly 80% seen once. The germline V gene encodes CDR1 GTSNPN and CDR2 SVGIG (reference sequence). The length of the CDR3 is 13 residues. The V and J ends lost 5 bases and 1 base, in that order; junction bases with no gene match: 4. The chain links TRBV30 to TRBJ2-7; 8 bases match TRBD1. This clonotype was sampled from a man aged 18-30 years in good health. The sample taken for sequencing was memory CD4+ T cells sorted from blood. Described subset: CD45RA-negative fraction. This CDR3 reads CAWDRGTSYEQYF. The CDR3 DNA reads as TGTGCCTGGGACAGGGGAACTTCCTACGAGCAGTACTTC.